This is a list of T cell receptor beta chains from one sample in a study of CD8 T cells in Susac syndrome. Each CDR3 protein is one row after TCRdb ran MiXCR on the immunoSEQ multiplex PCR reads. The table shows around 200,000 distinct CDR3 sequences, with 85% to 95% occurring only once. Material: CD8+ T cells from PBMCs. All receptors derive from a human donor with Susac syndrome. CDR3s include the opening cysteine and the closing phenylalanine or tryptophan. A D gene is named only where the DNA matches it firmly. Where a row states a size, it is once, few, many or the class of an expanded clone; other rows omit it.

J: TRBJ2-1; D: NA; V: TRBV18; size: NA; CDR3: CASSPPSEYYNEQFF; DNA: TGTGCCAGCTCACCACCGTCTGAATACTACAATGAGCAGTTCTTC
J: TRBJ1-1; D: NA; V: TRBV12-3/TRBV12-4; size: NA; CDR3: CASSLGVATLNTEAFF; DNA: TGTGCCAGCAGTTTGGGGGTGGCGACTTTGAACACTGAAGCTTTCTTT
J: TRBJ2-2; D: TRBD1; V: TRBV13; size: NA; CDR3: CASSAGQGALRTTGELFF; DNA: TGTGCCAGCAGCGCGGGACAGGGTGCCCTTCGGACCACCGGGGAGCTGTTTTTT
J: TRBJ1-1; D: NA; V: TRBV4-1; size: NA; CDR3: CASSQYSYSTNTEAFF; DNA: TGCGCCAGCAGCCAGTACTCCTATTCGACGAACACTGAAGCTTTCTTT
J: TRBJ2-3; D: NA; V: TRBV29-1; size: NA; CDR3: CSVCPADCTDTQYF; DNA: TGCAGCGTTTGTCCGGCGGATTGCACAGATACGCAGTATTTT
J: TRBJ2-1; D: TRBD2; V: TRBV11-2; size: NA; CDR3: CASSAGLAGASYNEQFF; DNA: TGTGCCAGCAGCGCCGGACTAGCGGGAGCTTCCTACAATGAGCAGTTCTTC
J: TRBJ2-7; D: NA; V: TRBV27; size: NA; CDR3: CASSAQGNEQYF; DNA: TGTGCCAGCAGTGCCCAGGGCAACGAGCAGTACTTC
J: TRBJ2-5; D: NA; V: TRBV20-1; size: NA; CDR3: CSARVTGKRETQYF; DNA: TGCAGTGCTAGAGTAACGGGGAAAAGGGAGACCCAGTACTTC
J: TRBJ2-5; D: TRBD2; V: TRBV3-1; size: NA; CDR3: CASSQEWLAGSPETQYF; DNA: TGTGCCAGCAGCCAAGAGTGGCTAGCGGGAAGTCCGGAGACCCAGTACTTC
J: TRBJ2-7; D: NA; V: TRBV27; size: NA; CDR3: CASSLSAPSTETYEQYF; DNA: TGTGCCAGCAGTTTATCCGCGCCGTCGACAGAAACCTACGAGCAGTACTTC
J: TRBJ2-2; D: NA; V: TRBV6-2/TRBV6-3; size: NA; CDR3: CASSSFLAGLNTGELFF; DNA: TGTGCCAGCTCTTCTTTTCTGGCGGGGTTGAACACCGGGGAGCTGTTTTTT
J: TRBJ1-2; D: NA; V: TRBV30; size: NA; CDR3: CACNRESNYGYTF; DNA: TGTGCCTGTAACAGGGAGAGTAACTATGGCTACACCTTC
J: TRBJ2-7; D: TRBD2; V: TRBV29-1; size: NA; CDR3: CSDRLAGENEQYF; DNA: TGCAGCGATAGACTAGCGGGAGAGAACGAGCAGTACTTC
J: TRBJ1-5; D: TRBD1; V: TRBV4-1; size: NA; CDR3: CASSQADRAGNQPQHF; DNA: TGCGCCAGCAGCCAGGCAGACAGGGCGGGCAATCAGCCCCAGCATTTT
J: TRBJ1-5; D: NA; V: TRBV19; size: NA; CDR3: CASTQQDNQPQHF; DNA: TGTGCCAGTACCCAACAGGACAATCAGCCCCAGCATTTT
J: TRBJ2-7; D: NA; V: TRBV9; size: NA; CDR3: CASSVDGGVFSYEQYF; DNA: TGTGCCAGCAGCGTGGACGGCGGGGTTTTCTCCTACGAGCAGTACTTC
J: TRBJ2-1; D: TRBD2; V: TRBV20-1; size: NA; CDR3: CSADPDPGLAGVWEQFF; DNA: TGCAGTGCGGACCCAGATCCCGGACTAGCGGGAGTGTGGGAGCAGTTCTTC
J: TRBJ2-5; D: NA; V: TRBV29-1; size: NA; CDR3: CSVEAFRGGQETQYF; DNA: TGCAGCGTTGAAGCGTTCCGGGGAGGCCAAGAGACCCAGTACTTC
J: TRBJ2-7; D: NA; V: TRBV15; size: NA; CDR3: CATSMVFVGHPTRRGSYEQYF; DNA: TGTGCCACCAGCATGGTCTTCGTGGGACATCCAACCCGTAGGGGCTCCTACGAGCAGTACTTC
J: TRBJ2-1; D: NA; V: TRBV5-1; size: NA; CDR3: CASSQDHNYNEQFF; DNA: TGCGCCAGCAGCCAGGATCACAATTACAATGAGCAGTTCTTC
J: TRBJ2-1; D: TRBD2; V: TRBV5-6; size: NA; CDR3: CASSLGTSDEQFF; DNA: TGTGCCAGCAGCTTGGGCACTAGCGATGAGCAGTTCTTC
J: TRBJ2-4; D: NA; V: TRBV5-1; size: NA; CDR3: CASSLSSLKEGKNIQYF; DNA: TGCGCCAGCAGCTTGAGCAGCCTCAAAGAGGGCAAAAACATTCAGTACTTC
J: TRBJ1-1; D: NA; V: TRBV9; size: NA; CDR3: CARCHGKNTEAFF; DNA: TGTGCCAGATGTCACGGGAAGAACACTGAAGCTTTCTTT
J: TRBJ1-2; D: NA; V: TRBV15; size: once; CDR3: CATSPQPPPNYGYTF; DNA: TGTGCCACCAGCCCCCAACCACCCCCGAACTATGGCTACACCTTC
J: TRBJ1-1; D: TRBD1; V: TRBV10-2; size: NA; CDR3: CATGDGQENTEAFF; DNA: TGCGCCACCGGCGACGGACAGGAGAACACTGAAGCTTTCTTT
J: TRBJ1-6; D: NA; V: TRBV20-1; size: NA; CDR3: CSAIKGGGNSPLHF; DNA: TGCAGTGCCATCAAGGGTGGAGGAAATTCACCCCTCCACTTT
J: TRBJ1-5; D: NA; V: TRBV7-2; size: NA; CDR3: CASTQKTRESVQPQHF; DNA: TGTGCCAGCACCCAGAAAACTCGGGAGTCGGTACAGCCCCAGCATTTT
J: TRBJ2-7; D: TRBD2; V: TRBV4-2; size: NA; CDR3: CASSQVALAESYEQYF; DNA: TGTGCCAGCAGCCAAGTCGCCCTAGCGGAGTCCTACGAGCAGTACTTC
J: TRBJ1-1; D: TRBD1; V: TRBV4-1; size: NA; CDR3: CASSHNRGLTEAFF; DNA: TGCGCCAGCAGCCACAACAGGGGGCTCACTGAAGCTTTCTTT
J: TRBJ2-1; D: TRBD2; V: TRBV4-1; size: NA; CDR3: CASSQDLAGAANEQFF; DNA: TGCGCCAGCAGCCAGGATCTAGCGGGGGCCGCCAATGAGCAGTTCTTC
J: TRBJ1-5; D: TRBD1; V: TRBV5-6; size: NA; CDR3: CASSTPRGGQGAGNQPQHF; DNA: TGTGCCAGCAGCACACCACGGGGGGGACAGGGGGCCGGCAATCAGCCCCAGCATTTT
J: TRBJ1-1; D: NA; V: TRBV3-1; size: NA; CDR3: CASSQDWGPWGAFF; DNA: TGTGCCAGCAGCCAAGATTGGGGTCCCTGGGGAGCTTTCTTT
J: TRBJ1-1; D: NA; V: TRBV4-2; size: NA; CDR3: CASSQRERNTEAFF; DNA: TGTGCCAGCAGCCAAAGGGAGAGGAACACTGAAGCTTTCTTT
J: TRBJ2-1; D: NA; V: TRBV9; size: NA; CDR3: CASSHTRLVGNHNEQFF; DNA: TGTGCCAGCAGCCATACCCGACTAGTTGGGAACCACAATGAGCAGTTCTTC
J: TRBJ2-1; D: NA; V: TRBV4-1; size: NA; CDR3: CASSQVTGSREQFF; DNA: TGCGCCAGCAGCCAAGTTACAGGTTCGAGGGAGCAGTTCTTC
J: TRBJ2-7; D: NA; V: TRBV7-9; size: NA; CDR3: CASSLEGSGLYEQYF; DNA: TGTGCCAGCAGCTTAGAAGGATCAGGGTTATACGAGCAGTACTTC
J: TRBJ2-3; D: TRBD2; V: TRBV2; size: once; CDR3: CASRAASGFSTDTQYF; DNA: TGTGCCAGCAGGGCGGCTAGCGGATTTAGCACAGATACGCAGTATTTT
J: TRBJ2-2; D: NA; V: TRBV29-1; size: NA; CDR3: CSADRNTGELFF; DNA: TGCAGCGCGGACAGGAACACCGGGGAGCTGTTTTTT
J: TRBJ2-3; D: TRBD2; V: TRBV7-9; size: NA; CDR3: CASSPQTSGRSDTQYF; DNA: TGTGCCAGCAGCCCTCAGACTAGCGGGAGATCAGATACGCAGTATTTT
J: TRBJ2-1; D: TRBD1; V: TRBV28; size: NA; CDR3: CASSTRQGNEQFF; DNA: TGTGCCAGCAGTACCCGACAGGGGAATGAGCAGTTCTTC
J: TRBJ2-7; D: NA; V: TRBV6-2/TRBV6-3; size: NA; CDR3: CASRGQLFYEQYF; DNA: TGTGCCAGCAGGGGCCAGCTCTTCTACGAGCAGTACTTC
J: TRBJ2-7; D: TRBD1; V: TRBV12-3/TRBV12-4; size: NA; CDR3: CASSLRQGIAYEQYF; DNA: TGTGCCAGCAGTTTAAGACAGGGGATCGCCTACGAGCAGTACTTC
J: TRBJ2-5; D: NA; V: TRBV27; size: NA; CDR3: CASKVAETQYF; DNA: TGTGCCAGCAAAGTGGCGGAGACCCAGTACTTC
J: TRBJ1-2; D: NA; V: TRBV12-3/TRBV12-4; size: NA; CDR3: CASSLSTNYGYTF; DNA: TGTGCCAGCAGTTTAAGTACCAACTATGGCTACACCTTC
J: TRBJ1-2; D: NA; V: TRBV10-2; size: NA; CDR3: CASSESIVGYTF; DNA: TGCGCCAGCAGTGAGTCGATCGTGGGCTACACCTTC
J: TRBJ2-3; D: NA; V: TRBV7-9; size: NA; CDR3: CASSSQEPTDTQYF; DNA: TGTGCCAGCAGCTCTCAAGAACCCACAGATACGCAGTATTTT
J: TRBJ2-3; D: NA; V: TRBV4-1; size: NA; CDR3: CASSRVAEDTQYF; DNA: TGCGCCAGCAGCCGAGTAGCGGAAGATACGCAGTATTTT
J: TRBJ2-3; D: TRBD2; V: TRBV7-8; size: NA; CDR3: CASSPQLAGGLTDTQYF; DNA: TGTGCCAGCAGCCCGCAGCTAGCGGGAGGGCTCACAGATACGCAGTATTTT
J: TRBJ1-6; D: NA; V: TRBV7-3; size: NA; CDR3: CASSLQGDGSPLHF; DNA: TGTGCCAGCAGTTTACAGGGAGACGGATCACCCCTCCACTTT
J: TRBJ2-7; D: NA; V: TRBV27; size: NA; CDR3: CASSPWTDAYEQYF; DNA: TGTGCCAGCAGTCCCTGGACAGATGCCTACGAGCAGTACTTC
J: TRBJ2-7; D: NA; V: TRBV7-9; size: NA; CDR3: CASSLELNSYEQYF; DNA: TGTGCCAGCAGCTTAGAACTCAACTCCTACGAGCAGTACTTC
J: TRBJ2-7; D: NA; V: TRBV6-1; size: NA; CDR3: CAISPGPSIYEQYF; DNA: TGTGCCATTTCGCCGGGACCCTCAATCTACGAGCAGTACTTC
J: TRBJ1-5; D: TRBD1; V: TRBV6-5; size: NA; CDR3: CATGTGTWPQHF; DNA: TGTGCCACCGGGACAGGGACTTGGCCCCAGCATTTT
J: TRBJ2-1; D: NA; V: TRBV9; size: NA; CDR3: CASSVEGDRTDEQFF; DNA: TGTGCCAGCAGCGTAGAGGGAGACAGAACGGATGAGCAGTTCTTC